This TCR beta chain was captured in a study of early T cells in non-severe SARS-CoV-2 infection. Study-level information: With bulk RNA from unsorted whole blood as input, sequencing yielded unpaired chains.

Unique molecular identifier tags were affixed to discrete cDNA molecules. TCRdb re-analysed the 5' RACE reads in MiXCR, keeping a single row per CDR3 protein. Of under 60,000 distinct CDR3 sequences listed, more than 9% were seen once; the top ten hold under 6%. For this clonotype: Its antigen is still unknown.

Regarding the study as a whole: Matching against VDJdb likely underestimated virus-specific expansions, favoring anti-spike CD8.

CDR3 length: 13 residues. From germline, CDR1 is SQVTM and CDR2 ANQGSEA. Trimming pared 0 bases from V and 4 bases from J, leaving 9 bases between. The sequencing input was whole blood. The chain couples TRBV29-1 to TRBJ1-2; unclear D gene. This clonotype originated in an adult who was a healthcare worker with PCR-confirmed SARS-CoV-2 infection or an uninfected control (not recorded which). CDR3 DNA: TGCAGCGTTGAAGATCCCGGGATCTATGGCTACACCTTC. Translating it yields CSVEDPGIYGYTF.